The sequence of this T cell receptor (beta chain) was determined in a study of PD-1 blockade in classical Hodgkin lymphoma. Every patient experienced relapse after autologous stem cell transplantation, and brentuximab vedotin exposure varied. CDR3 size: 14 residues. Deletions cut 5 bases from V and 0 bases from J, with 8 bases between. Germline V gene data show CDR1 as SEHNR and CDR2 as FQNEAQ (reference sequence). The table came from immunoSEQ multiplex PCR; TCRdb's copy has only in-frame clones and leaves some out. This sample has about 98,000 clones, with 92% found just once. This specimen consisted of peripheral blood mononuclear cells (PBMCs), obtained at baseline. The chain is built from TRBV7-9 and TRBJ2-4; no definite D call. The TCR sequence derives from a human donor with classical Hodgkin lymphoma. The CDR3 DNA reads as TGTGCCAGCAGCCTTGCAAAAGCCAAAAACATTCAGTACTTC. This encodes CASSLAKAKNIQYF.